This entry lists 17 T cell receptor beta chains sequenced from one sample in a study of shared clonotypes between healthy human individuals. Profiled with immunoSEQ multiplex PCR; TCRdb holds only in-frame clones, not every one. The sample holds over a million clones, 75% to 85% seen once. The specimen sequenced was memory CD4+ T cells from PBMCs. The subset here: CD45RA-negative fraction. These receptors all come from a man aged 18 to 35 in good health. Some clones in this sample may be carry-over from other donors' samples.

On this clone: A clone one base away is much larger, so this may be a read error. Here the CDR3 omits its conserved ending phenylalanine or tryptophan, so a read error is the likely source. The chain has TRBV4-2 and TRBJ2-7; 7 bases match TRBD1. Germline trimming cut 4 bases from V and 0 bases from J; bases unmatched to any gene: 3. Per the germline V gene, CDR1 is LGHNA and CDR2 is YNFKEQ. This CDR3 contains 14 residues. The CDR3 DNA sequence: TGTGCCAGCAGCCGAGGGGACAGCTCCTACGAGCAGTACCTC. As protein: CASSRGDSSYEQYL.

The chain couples TRBV5-1 to TRBJ2-1; TRBD2 matches 9 bases. Germline CDR1 is SGHRS and CDR2 is YFSETQ. The CDR3 has 14 residues. J was trimmed by 4 bases and V by 4 bases; bases with no gene match: 3. The chain's CDR3 is CASSLAGTYNEQFF. The CDR3 coding sequence is TGCGCCAGCAGCCTAGCGGGAACTTACAATGAGCAGTTCTTC.

In the case of this clone: Other DNA sequences within the sample encode an identical CDR3. In DNA, the CDR3 is TGTGCCAGCAGCCCACGGGTCCAAGAGACCCAGTACTTC. Translated, it gives CASSPRVQETQYF. V is TRBV27 and J is TRBJ2-5; no clear D gene. Looked up from germline, CDR1 is MNHEY and CDR2 is SMNVEV (reference sequence). The CDR3 sequence is 13 residues long. Trimming cost V 6 bases and J 1 base, with 9 bases left between them.

This clone was seen ten or more times. J is TRBJ2-3 and V is TRBV7-9; TRBD2 is a possible D gene (5 bases). The germline CDR1 and CDR2 sequences are SEHNR and FQNEAQ (reference sequence). V was trimmed by 5 bases and J by 0 bases, leaving 21 bases between them. This CDR3 comprises 18 residues. The DNA of the CDR3 is TGTGCCAGCAGCAGAGGGTTGGCGGACTGGACTAGCACAGATACGCAGTATTTT. This sequence encodes CASSRGLADWTSTDTQYF.

The chain recombines TRBV6-5 with TRBJ2-5, with D possibly matching TRBD1 (5 bases). V was trimmed by 8 bases and J by 2 bases, leaving 12 bases between them. The CDR3 is 13 residues long. CDR1 MNHEY and CDR2 SVGAGI come from the germline V gene. The CDR3 region has the DNA TGTGCCAGCCTCGGACATACACAAGAGACCCAGTACTTC. As protein: CASLGHTQETQYF.

With regard to this clone: The identical CDR3 is also encoded by other nucleotide sequences in the sample. The J gene is TRBJ2-1, the V gene TRBV5-1; 10 positions agree with TRBD2. This CDR3 spans 15 amino acids. Germline loops: CDR1 SGHRS, CDR2 YFSETQ. With V trimmed by 2 bases and J by 7 bases, 6 bases remained unmatched. CDR3 DNA: TGCGCCAGCAGCTTTAGCAGCGGGAGGGAAAATGAGCAGTTCTTC. This sequence encodes CASSFSSGRENEQFF.

The chain is built from TRBV7-2 and TRBJ2-7; TRBD1 agrees at 9 bases. With 3 bases clipped from V and 0 bases from J, the junction kept 12 bases outside the gene matches. The CDR3 totals 18 residues. Germline V gene data show CDR1 as SGHTA and CDR2 as FQGNSA. The CDR3 protein is CASSLGTGRRSISYEQYF. CDR3 sequence (DNA): TGTGCCAGCAGCTTGGGGACAGGGAGGCGTTCCATCTCCTACGAGCAGTACTTC.

This rearrangement joins TRBV5-1 to TRBJ1-1; D call uncertain. Per germline, CDR1 SGHRS and CDR2 YFSETQ. There are 14 residues in the CDR3. Trimming stripped 4 bases from V and 0 bases from J, with 10 bases between. CDR3 DNA sequence: TGCGCCAGCAGCCGGAGGACGGTGAACACTGAAGCTTTCTTT. It yields the protein CASSRRTVNTEAFF.

The V gene is TRBV5-1, the J gene TRBJ1-2; TRBD1 agrees at 7 bases. The germline V gene encodes CDR1 SGHRS and CDR2 YFSETQ. The CDR3 has 14 residues. Trimming removed 4 bases from V and 5 bases from J; junction bases left unmatched: 8. Written as DNA, the CDR3 is TGCGCCAGCAGCGTCCCGGGACAGCCATATGGCTACACCTTC. This gives the protein CASSVPGQPYGYTF.

The rearrangement uses TRBV27 and TRBJ2-6; D remains unclear. CDR1 is MNHEY and CDR2 is SMNVEV in the germline V gene (reference sequence). V dropped 5 bases and J dropped 1 base, with 12 bases sitting between them. There are 16 residues in the CDR3. This CDR3 is CASSPPRASGANVLTF. The CDR3, as DNA: TGTGCCAGCAGTCCCCCCCGGGCGTCTGGGGCCAACGTCCTGACTTTC. Filled out from reference TRBV27 and TRBJ2-6, the complete variable domain reads EAQVTQNPRYLITVTGKKLTVTCSQNMNHEYMSWYRQDPGLGLRQIYYSMNVEVTDKGDVPEGYKVSRKEKRNFPLILESPSPNQTSLYFCASSPPRASGANVLTFGAGSRLTVL.

This clone has just a few counts. This chain uses TRBV2 with TRBJ2-5; 16 bases fit TRBD2. CDR1 is SNHLY, CDR2 FYNNEI, per germline. The CDR3 has 17 residues. Trimming took 6 bases from V and 4 from J; bases not matched to a gene: 8. The CDR3 here is CASREGLAGGRGETQYF. As DNA, the CDR3 is TGTGCCAGCAGGGAGGGACTAGCGGGAGGGCGGGGAGAGACCCAGTACTTC.

J is TRBJ2-1 and V is TRBV6-4; the match to TRBD2 covers 7 bases. V lost 5 bases and J lost 10; bases outside the gene matches: 8. The CDR3 runs to 13 residues. CDR1 MRHNA and CDR2 SNTAGT come from the germline V gene. Here the CDR3 DNA reads TGTGCCAGCAGTACGGGAGGACCACGGGAGCAGTTCTTC. Its translation is CASSTGGPREQFF.

The V and J genes are TRBV7-3 and TRBJ2-2; no definite D call. The CDR3 has 14 amino acids. CDR1 and CDR2 (germline): SGHTA, FQGTGA. The V gene lost 3 bases and the J gene lost 6 bases, with 11 bases spanning the gap. The DNA of the CDR3 is TGTGCCAGCAGCTTCGGCTCCCCTTCCGGGGAGCTGTTTTTT. This codes for CASSFGSPSGELFF.

The chain is built from TRBV2 and TRBJ2-3, with D perhaps TRBD2 (6 bases). The CDR3 length is 13 residues. Trimming left V 6 bases short and J 4 bases short, with 11 bases between. Germline-derived CDR1 and CDR2 are SNHLY and FYNNEI. This CDR3 reads CASRRDLADTQYF. The CDR3 nucleotides read TGTGCCAGCAGGCGGGATTTAGCAGATACGCAGTATTTT.

The gene calls are TRBV11-2 and TRBJ2-3; no definite D call. The CDR3 is 14 residues long. Germline lookup yields CDR1 SGHAT and CDR2 FQNNGV. Deletions cut 6 bases from V and 4 bases from J, with 14 bases between. Written as DNA, the CDR3 is TGTGCCAGCAGTCCCGGTAGTGTGGCAGATACGCAGTATTTT. Its translation: CASSPGSVADTQYF.

J is TRBJ1-1 and V is TRBV5-1, with TRBD1 matching 7 bases. Per germline, CDR1 SGHRS and CDR2 YFSETQ. The CDR3 is made up of 14 amino acids. V lost 5 bases to trimming and J lost 4 bases; unmatched junction nucleotides: 8. CDR3 nucleotides: TGCGCCAGCAGTGCTACAGGGGAGAGCACTGAAGCTTTCTTT. It is translated as CASSATGESTEAFF.

The J gene is TRBJ1-2, the V gene TRBV5-6; no reliable D call. The CDR3 covers 11 residues. Germline assignment: CDR1 SGHDT and CDR2 YYEEEE. V lost 0 bases, J lost 4 bases, and 1 base lay in between. The CDR3 coding sequence is TGTGCCAGCAGCTTGGCCTATGGCTACACCTTC. It yields the protein CASSLAYGYTF.